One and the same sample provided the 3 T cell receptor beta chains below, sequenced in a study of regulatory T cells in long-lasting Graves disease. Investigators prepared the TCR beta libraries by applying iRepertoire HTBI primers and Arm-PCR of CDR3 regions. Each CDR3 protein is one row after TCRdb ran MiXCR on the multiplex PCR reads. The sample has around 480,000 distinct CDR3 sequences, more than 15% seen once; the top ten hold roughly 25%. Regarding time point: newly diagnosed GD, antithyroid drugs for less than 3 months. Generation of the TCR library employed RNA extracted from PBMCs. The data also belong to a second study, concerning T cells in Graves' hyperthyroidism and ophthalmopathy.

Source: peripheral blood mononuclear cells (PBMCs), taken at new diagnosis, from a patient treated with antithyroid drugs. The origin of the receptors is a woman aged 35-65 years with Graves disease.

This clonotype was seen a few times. The CDR3 bases are TGTGCCAGCAGCCCCCTGTGGGGCACTGAAGCTTTCTTT. Encoded protein: CASSPLWGTEAFF. The V gene is TRBV7-2, the J gene TRBJ1-1; no clear D. CDR1 is SGHTA, CDR2 FQGNSA, per germline. Between the trimmed V and J ends, which lost 5 bases and 4 bases, there was a span of 11 bases. The CDR3 is made up of 13 amino acids.

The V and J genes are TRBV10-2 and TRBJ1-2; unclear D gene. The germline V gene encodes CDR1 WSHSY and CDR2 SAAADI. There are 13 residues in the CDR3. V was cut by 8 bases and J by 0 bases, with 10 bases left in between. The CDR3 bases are TGCGCCAGCGGCGGGCGAGCTAACTATGGCTACACCTTC. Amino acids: CASGGRANYGYTF.

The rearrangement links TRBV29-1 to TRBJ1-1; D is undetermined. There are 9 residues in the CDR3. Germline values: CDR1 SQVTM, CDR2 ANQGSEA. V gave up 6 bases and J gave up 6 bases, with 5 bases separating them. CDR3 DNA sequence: TGCAGCGTGATGCCTGAAGCTTTCTTT. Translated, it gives CSVMPEAFF.